This T cell receptor beta chain appears in the sequencing data of a study of T cell repertoires and HLA-DP antigens. Clones were sequenced by immunoSEQ multiplex PCR, and TCRdb holds only the in-frame ones, with some missing. The sample holds approximately 89,000 clones, around nine tenths seen once. Of note for this clone: Its antigen is not identified.

This CDR3 contains 13 residues. Germline CDR1 SGHNT, CDR2 YYREEE (reference sequence). V lost 3 bases and J 5 bases, leaving 12 bases between the germline ends. This clonotype was sampled from a man aged 45-65 years in good health and CMV-seronegative. Sequences were obtained from CD4+ T cells from PBMCs. The rearrangement joins TRBV5-4 to TRBJ2-7; possibly TRBD1 or TRBD2 for D (7 bases each). This CDR3 is CASSSRGGNEQYF. The DNA for the CDR3 is TGTGCCAGCAGCTCCAGGGGGGGGAACGAGCAGTACTTC. Based on the CDR3 plus reference TRBV5-4 and TRBJ2-7, the full variable domain is ETGVTQSPTHLIKTRGQQVTLRCSSQSGHNTVSWYQQALGQGPQFIFQYYREEENGRGNFPPRFSGLQFPNYSSELNVNALELDDSALYLCASSSRGGNEQYFGPGTRLTVT.